This TCR beta chain was sequenced during a study of blood T cell repertoires in COVID-19. The data were produced by immunoSEQ multiplex PCR, yet TCRdb's version contains in-frame clones alone and is incomplete. This table holds about 150,000 clones, approximately 88% found once. In germline, CDR1 is MNHEY, CDR2 SVGEGT. Trimming left V 3 bases short and J 7 bases short, with 10 bases between. CDR3 length: 14 residues. Sequences were obtained from peripheral blood. The J gene is TRBJ1-6, the V gene TRBV6-2 or TRBV6-3; D remains unclear. The clonotype originates from a human donor in a cohort sampled during active COVID-19. CDR3 nucleotide sequence: TGTGCCAGCAGTTATGGCCAGGTGAATTCACCCCTCCACTTT. It translates to CASSYGQVNSPLHF.